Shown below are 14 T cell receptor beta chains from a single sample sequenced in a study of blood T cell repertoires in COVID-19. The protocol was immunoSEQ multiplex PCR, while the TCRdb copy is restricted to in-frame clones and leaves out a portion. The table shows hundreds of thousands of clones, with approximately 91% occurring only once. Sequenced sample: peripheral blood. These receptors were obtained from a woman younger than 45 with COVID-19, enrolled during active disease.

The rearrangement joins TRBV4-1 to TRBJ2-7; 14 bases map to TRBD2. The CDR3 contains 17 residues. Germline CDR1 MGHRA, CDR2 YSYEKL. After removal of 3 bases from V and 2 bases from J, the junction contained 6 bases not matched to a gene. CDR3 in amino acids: CASSQGLAGVRTYEQYF. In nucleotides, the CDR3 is TGCGCCAGCAGCCAGGGACTAGCGGGAGTGAGAACCTACGAGCAGTACTTC.

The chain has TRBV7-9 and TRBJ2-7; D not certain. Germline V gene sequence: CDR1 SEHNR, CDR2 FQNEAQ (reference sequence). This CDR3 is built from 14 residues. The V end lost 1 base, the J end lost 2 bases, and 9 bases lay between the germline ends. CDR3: CASSLGSYPYEQYF. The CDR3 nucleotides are TGTGCCAGCAGCTTAGGGAGCTACCCCTACGAGCAGTACTTC.

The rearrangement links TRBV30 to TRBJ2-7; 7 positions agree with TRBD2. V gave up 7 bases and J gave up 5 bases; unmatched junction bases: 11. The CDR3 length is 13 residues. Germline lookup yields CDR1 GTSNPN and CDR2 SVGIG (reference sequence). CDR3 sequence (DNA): TGTGCCTTCTCTAGCGGACCAAGCCACGAGCAGTACTTC. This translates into CAFSSGPSHEQYF.

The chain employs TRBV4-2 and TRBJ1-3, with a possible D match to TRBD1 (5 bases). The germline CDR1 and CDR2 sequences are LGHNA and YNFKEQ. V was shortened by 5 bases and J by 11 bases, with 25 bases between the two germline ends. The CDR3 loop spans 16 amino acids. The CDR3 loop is CASSYKIGGDGLPIYF. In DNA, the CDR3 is TGTGCCAGCAGCTACAAGATCGGGGGAGACGGACTCCCCATATATTTT.

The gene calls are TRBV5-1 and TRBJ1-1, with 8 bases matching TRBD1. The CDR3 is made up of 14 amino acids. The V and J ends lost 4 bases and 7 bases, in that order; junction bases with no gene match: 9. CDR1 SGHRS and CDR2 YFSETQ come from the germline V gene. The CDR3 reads CASSNPGQEVEAFF. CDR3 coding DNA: TGCGCCAGCAGCAACCCGGGACAGGAAGTTGAAGCTTTCTTT.

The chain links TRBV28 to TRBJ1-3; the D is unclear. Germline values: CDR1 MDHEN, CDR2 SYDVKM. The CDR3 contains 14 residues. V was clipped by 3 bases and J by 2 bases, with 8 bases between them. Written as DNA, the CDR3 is TGTGCCAGCAGTTTCAGAATCCCTGGAAACACCATATATTTT. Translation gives CASSFRIPGNTIYF. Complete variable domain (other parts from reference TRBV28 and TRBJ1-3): DVKVTQSSRYLVKRTGEKVFLECVQDMDHENMFWYRQDPGLGLRLIYFSYDVKMKEKGDIPEGYSVSREKKERFSLILESASTNQTSMYLCASSFRIPGNTIYFGEGSWLTVV.

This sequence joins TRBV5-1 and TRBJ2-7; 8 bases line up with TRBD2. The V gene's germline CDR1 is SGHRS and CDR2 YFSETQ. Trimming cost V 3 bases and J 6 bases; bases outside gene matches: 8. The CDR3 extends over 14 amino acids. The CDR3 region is CASSSSGSGLEQYF. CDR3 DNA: TGCGCCAGCAGCTCAAGCGGGAGTGGTCTCGAGCAGTACTTC.

CDR3 sequence (DNA): TGTGCCAGCAGCGTAGCTAGCGGGAGGCTCCACGAGCAGTACTTC. This gives the protein CASSVASGRLHEQYF. The chain couples TRBV9 to TRBJ2-7; 11 nucleotides align to TRBD2. V lost 0 bases, J lost 5 bases, and 4 bases stayed unmatched. The CDR3 covers 15 residues. From germline, CDR1 is SGDLS and CDR2 YYNGEE.

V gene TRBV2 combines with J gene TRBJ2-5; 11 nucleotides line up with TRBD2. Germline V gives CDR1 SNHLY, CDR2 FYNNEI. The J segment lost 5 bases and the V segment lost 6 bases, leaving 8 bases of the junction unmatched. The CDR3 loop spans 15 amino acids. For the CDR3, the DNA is TGTGCCAGCAGGGCGACTAGCGGGAACGGCGAGACCCAGTACTTC. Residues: CASRATSGNGETQYF. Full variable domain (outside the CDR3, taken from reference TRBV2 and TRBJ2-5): EPEVTQTPSHQVTQMGQEVILRCVPISNHLYFYWYRQILGQKVEFLVSFYNNEISEKSEIFDDQFSVERPDGSNFTLKIRSTKLEDSAMYFCASRATSGNGETQYFGPGTRLLVL.

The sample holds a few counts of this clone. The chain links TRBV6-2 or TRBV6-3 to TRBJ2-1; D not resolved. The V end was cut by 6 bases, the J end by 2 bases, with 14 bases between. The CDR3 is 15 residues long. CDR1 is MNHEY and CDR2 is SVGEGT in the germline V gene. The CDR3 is CASSPQRVPYNEQFF. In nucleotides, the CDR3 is TGTGCCAGCAGCCCTCAACGGGTCCCCTACAATGAGCAGTTCTTC.

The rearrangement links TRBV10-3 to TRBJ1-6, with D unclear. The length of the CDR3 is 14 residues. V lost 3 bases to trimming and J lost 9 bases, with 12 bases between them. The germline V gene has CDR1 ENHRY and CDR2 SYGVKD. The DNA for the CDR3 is TGTGCCATCAGTGAAGGAGGGAGACGTTCACCCCTCCACTTT. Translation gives CAISEGGRRSPLHF.

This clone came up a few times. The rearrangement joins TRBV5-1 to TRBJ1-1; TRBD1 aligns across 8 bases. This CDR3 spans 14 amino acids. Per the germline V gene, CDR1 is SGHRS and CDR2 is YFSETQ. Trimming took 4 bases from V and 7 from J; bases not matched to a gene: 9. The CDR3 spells CASSDTGGIGEAFF. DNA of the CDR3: TGCGCCAGCAGCGATACAGGGGGGATTGGTGAAGCTTTCTTT.

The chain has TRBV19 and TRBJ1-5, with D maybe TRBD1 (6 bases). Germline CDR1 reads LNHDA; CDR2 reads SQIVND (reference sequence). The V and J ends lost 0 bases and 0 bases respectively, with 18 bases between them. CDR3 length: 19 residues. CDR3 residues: CASSIDPLRGTYSNQPQHF. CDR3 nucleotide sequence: TGTGCCAGTAGTATAGATCCTTTAAGGGGGACGTATAGCAATCAGCCCCAGCATTTT.

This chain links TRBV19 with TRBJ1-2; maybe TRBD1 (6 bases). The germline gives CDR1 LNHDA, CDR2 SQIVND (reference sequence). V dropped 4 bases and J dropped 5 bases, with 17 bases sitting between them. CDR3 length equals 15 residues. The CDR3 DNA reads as TGTGCCAGTAGTACTACAGGCACCAGGGGTTATGGCTACACCTTC. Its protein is CASSTTGTRGYGYTF.